This T cell receptor (beta chain) was recorded in a study of shared clonotypes between healthy human individuals. V dropped 4 bases and J dropped 3 bases, with 3 bases sitting between them. The CDR3 length is 11 residues. The germline V gene has CDR1 MNHEY and CDR2 SVGAGI. Negatively enriched CD4+ T cells were divided by CD45RA into naive and memory. Sequencing used immunoSEQ multiplex PCR; TCRdb keeps in-frame clones, though not all of them. The table has about 2 million clones, roughly 96% seen once. The rearrangement uses TRBV6-5 and TRBJ1-1; D ambiguous. The source of this sequence is a man aged 18 to 29 in good health. Material for sequencing was naive CD4+ T cells sorted from blood. As to subset: CD45RA+ positively selected. The CDR3 DNA reads as TGTGCCAGCAGTTTAGACACTGAAGCTTTCTTT. This translates into CASSLDTEAFF.